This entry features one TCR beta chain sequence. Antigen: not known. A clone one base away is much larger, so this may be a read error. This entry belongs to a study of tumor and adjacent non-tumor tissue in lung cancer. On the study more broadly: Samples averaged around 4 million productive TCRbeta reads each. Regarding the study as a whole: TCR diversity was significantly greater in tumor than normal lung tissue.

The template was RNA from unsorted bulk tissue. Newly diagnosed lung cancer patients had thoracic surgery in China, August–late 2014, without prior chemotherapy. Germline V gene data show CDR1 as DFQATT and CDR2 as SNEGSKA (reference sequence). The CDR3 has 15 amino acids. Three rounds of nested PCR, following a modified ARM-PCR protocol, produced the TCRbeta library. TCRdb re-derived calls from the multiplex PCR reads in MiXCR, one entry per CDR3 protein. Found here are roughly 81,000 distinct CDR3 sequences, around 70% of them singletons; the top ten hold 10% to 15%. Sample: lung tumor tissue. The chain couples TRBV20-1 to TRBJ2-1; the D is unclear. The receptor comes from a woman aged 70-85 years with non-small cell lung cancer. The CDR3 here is CSARNPAPLYNERFF. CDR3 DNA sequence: TGCAGTGCTAGAAACCCCGCCCCACTCTACAATGAGCGGTTCTTC.